This T cell receptor (beta chain) was sequenced during a study of post-analysis software for immune sequencing data. Overall study results and limits: Patients used four to six TRBV segments, including TRBV5-6, TRBV5-1 and TRBV20-1, more often than controls.

Note on this clonotype: What it binds is not known.

The CDR3 extends over 16 amino acids. With 6 bases removed from V and 0 bases from J, the gap between germline ends came to 15 bases. Tagging with unique molecular identifiers was a feature of the TCR beta cDNA libraries. A single record per CDR3 protein comes from TCRdb applying MiXCR to the PCR reads. Among about 770,000 distinct CDR3 sequences listed, around 46% were seen once. The TCR was taken from a girl under 18 with multiple sclerosis. The chain is built from TRBV12-3 or TRBV12-4 and TRBJ2-1; no firm D call. What was sequenced was blood. For the CDR3, the DNA is TGTGCCAGCAGCTCCAGACTCTCAAGCTCCTACAATGAGCAGTTCTTC. Translated, it gives CASSSRLSSSYNEQFF.